One T cell receptor beta chain is described in this entry. Its specificity is not known. This entry is derived from a study of shared clonotypes between healthy human individuals. Study-wide points: Larger estimated richness was generally recorded for naive subsets relative to memory subsets.

CD4+ cells yielded CD45RA+ naive and CD45RA-negative memory subsets. The V end was cut by 0 bases, the J end by 0 bases, with 12 bases between. Germline V gene data show CDR1 as MGHRA and CDR2 as YSYEKL. The CDR3 length is 17 residues. Data came from immunoSEQ multiplex PCR; TCRdb stores just in-frame clones and leaves some out. The data show a few million clones, nearly 97% seen once. This chain joins TRBV4-1 and TRBJ1-5, with D possibly matching TRBD1 (5 bases). This TCR was sampled from a man in his late teens or twenties in good health. Sequenced sample: naive CD4+ T cells sorted from blood. Documented subset: CD45RA+ positively selected. CDR3 sequence reads: CASSQDLYRFSNQPQHF. CDR3 in DNA: TGCGCCAGCAGCCAAGATTTATACAGGTTTAGCAATCAGCCCCAGCATTTT.